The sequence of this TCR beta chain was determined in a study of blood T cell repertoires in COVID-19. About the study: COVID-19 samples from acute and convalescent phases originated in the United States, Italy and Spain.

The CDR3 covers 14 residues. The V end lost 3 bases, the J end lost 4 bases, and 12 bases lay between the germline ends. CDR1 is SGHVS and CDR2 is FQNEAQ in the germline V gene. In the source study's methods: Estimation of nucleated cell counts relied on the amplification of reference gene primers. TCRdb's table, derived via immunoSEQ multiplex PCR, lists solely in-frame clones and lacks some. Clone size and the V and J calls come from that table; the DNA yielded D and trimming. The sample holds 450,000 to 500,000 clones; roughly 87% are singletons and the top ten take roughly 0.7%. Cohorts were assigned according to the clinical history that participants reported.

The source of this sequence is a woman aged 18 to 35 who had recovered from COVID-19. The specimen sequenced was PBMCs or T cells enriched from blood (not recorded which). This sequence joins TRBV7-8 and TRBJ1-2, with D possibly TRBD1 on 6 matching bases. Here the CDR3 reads CASSFRDTSYGYTF. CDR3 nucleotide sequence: TGTGCCAGCAGCTTCCGGGACACGAGCTATGGCTACACCTTC.